Listed below are T cell receptor beta chains from one sample, sequenced in a study of memory CD8 T cells in hepatitis C reinfection. Using immunoSEQ multiplex PCR, the repertoire was profiled, and TCRdb retains in-frame clones only, with some absent. The table records about 50,000 clones, roughly 90% of them present only once. Sequencing was carried out using naive CD8+ T cells sorted from blood. The receptors were gathered from a man aged 18 to 35 with hepatitis C virus infection. Both conserved end residues are trimmed from each CDR3.

TRBJ2-3 TRBV5-4 ASSSGVATDTQY
TRBJ2-2 TRBV5-4 ASSSRLALDTGELF
TRBJ2-7 TRBV7-9 ASSGGQRDYEQY
TRBJ2-1 TRBV11-2 ASSLGLATYNEQF
TRBJ1-5 TRBV27 ASSLLGDNQPQH
TRBJ2-1 TRBV9 ASSAGGDQGEQF
TRBJ2-1 TRBV29-1 SVEPGFYNEQF
TRBJ1-3 TRBV6-1 ASSDWDRVSGNTIY
TRBJ2-3 TRBV5-1 ASSPGLAGATDTQY
TRBJ2-3 TRBV6-5 ASSRTSASTDTQY
TRBJ2-2 TRBV29-1 SVEDAGWSGELF
TRBJ2-1 TRBV28 ASSREGAGVNEQF
TRBJ2-1 TRBV5-1 ASSGGRTGYNEQF
TRBJ2-1 TRBV11-2 ASSLGRIDISDEQF
TRBJ2-7 TRBV27 ASSLGTSGSDEQY
TRBJ2-1 TRBV7-9 ASSTSTRSSYNEQF
TRBJ2-5 TRBV6-5 ASSPSRETQY
TRBJ2-1 TRBV11-3 ASSLGTSGTNEQF
TRBJ1-6 TRBV6-1 AISESGRKEYNSPLH
TRBJ2-1 TRBV19 ASTPSGGIYNEQF
TRBJ2-3 TRBV29-1 SVERDRVGTDTQY
TRBJ1-5 TRBV6-6 ASSLPHRGNQPQH
TRBJ2-1 TRBV27 ASSFLNTGGPSNEQF
TRBJ2-3 TRBV9 ASSVSGRVTDTQY
TRBJ2-5 TRBV11-2 ASSLDGLAGEGDQETQY
TRBJ2-2 TRBV12-5 ASGITGGVDTGELF
TRBJ2-3 TRBV7-7 ASSLMPFGEEDTQY
TRBJ1-5 TRBV4-1 ASSLGQGHQPQH
TRBJ2-1 TRBV4-1 ASSQDWQGAYNEQF
TRBJ1-1 TRBV30 AWSGGTRMNTEAF
TRBJ2-7 TRBV5-5 ASSLPDGYEQY
TRBJ2-2 TRBV4-3 ASSHSILAGGGTGELF